This TCR beta chain was found in a study of T cells in Graves' hyperthyroidism and ophthalmopathy. Points from the study as a whole: The model made its ophthalmopathy prediction, and onset followed a median approximately 6 months later.

The TCR beta CDR3 regions underwent amplification using RNA transcripts as the source. When the TCR CDR3 underwent first-round RT-PCR, the HTBI primer set was used. TCRdb fed the multiplex PCR reads into MiXCR, producing one record per CDR3 protein. The sample lists 500,000 to 650,000 distinct CDR3 sequences; roughly 21% were seen once. Concerning this clonotype: Antigen: not known.

The V and J ends lost 2 bases and 1 base, in that order; junction bases with no gene match: 5. CDR1 is SGDLS and CDR2 is YYNGEE in the germline V gene. The CDR3 consists of 15 residues. Diagnosing involved the use of clinical symptoms, serum thyroxine and TRAb, thyroid ultrasound and orbital computed tomography. The PBMCs were sourced from fresh peripheral blood (about 9.7 ml). The gene calls are TRBV9 and TRBJ2-7, with 8 bases that match TRBD1. The sequence derives from a man aged 35-49 years with Graves' ophthalmopathy. Material for sequencing was blood. In DNA form, the CDR3 reads TGTGCCAGCAGCGTCAGACAGGGGCTTTCCTACGAGCAGTACTTC. It specifies CASSVRQGLSYEQYF.